These 32 T cell receptor beta chains share one sample of origin, sequenced in a study of blood T cell repertoires in COVID-19. Sequencing used immunoSEQ multiplex PCR; TCRdb keeps in-frame clones, though not all of them. Of tens of thousands of clones listed, more than 85% were seen once; the top ten hold about an eighth. The source material was peripheral blood. The receptors derive from a human donor with active COVID-19. The donor label of this sample is uncertain.

This chain joins TRBV14 and TRBJ2-7; TRBD2 matches at 13 bases. Germline loops: CDR1 SGHDN, CDR2 FVKESK. The length of the CDR3 is 15 residues. After removal of 3 bases from V and 6 bases from J, the junction contained 5 bases not matched to a gene. Here the CDR3 DNA reads TGTGCCAGCAGCCATCGGACTAGCGGGAGCAGCGAGCAGTACTTC. Its protein product is CASSHRTSGSSEQYF.

V and J are TRBV7-3 and TRBJ1-4; 8 nucleotides line up with TRBD1. This CDR3 comprises 15 residues. From germline, CDR1 is SGHTA and CDR2 FQGTGA. The trim removed 2 bases at V and 2 bases at J, leaving 1 base unmatched. Written as DNA, the CDR3 is TGTGCCAGCAGCTTAGGGGACAGGACTAATGAAAAACTGTTTTTT. Residues: CASSLGDRTNEKLFF.

The chain recombines TRBV7-2 with TRBJ2-1, with TRBD2 identical over 9 bases. The CDR3 loop spans 13 amino acids. Germline V gene data show CDR1 as SGHTA and CDR2 as FQGNSA. V dropped 5 bases and J dropped 9; count of bases not matched to a gene: 5. CDR3 protein: CASSTGLAGEQFF. The CDR3 DNA reads TGTGCCAGCAGCACGGGACTAGCAGGTGAGCAGTTCTTC.

The chain combines TRBV7-7 with TRBJ2-5; possible D gene TRBD1, 6 bases. The germline V gene encodes CDR1 SSHAT and CDR2 FNYEAQ (reference sequence). The V gene lost 5 bases and the J gene lost 7 bases, with 17 bases spanning the gap. CDR3 length: 14 amino acids. The CDR3 loop reads CASSPSQGFRTQYF. The CDR3, as DNA: TGTGCCAGCAGCCCCTCACAGGGCTTTAGGACCCAGTACTTC.

The rearrangement uses TRBV11-2 and TRBJ1-5; 8 nucleotides line up with TRBD1. V was clipped by 2 bases and J by 6 bases; unmatched bases: 9. There are 16 residues in the CDR3. Per germline, CDR1 SGHAT and CDR2 FQNNGV. This CDR3 is CASSLSGQGATQPQHF. The CDR3 coding sequence is TGTGCCAGCAGCTTATCGGGGCAGGGGGCGACTCAGCCCCAGCATTTT.

The rearrangement links TRBV4-1 to TRBJ2-7; 7 bases are a match to TRBD2. V shed 1 base and J 0 bases; nucleotides not matched to a gene: 3. The CDR3 sequence is 15 residues long. CDR1 and CDR2 from the germline V gene are MGHRA and YSYEKL. CDR3 protein: CASSQVGGSSYEQYF. CDR3 in DNA: TGCGCCAGCAGCCAAGTTGGCGGGAGCTCCTACGAGCAGTACTTC.

The chain recombines TRBV19 with TRBJ1-4; a weak D match, TRBD1 (5 bases). V lost 8 bases, J lost 1 base, and 11 bases lay in between. The CDR3 extends over 14 amino acids. In germline, CDR1 is LNHDA, CDR2 SQIVND (reference sequence). The CDR3 DNA is TGTGCCAGTGCCGCGACAGAAACTAATGAAAAACTGTTTTTT. It translates to CASAATETNEKLFF.

This chain joins TRBV5-1 and TRBJ1-1; D is uncertain. The CDR3 is made up of 14 amino acids. The V and J ends lost 3 bases and 1 base respectively, with 10 bases between them. CDR1 and CDR2 (germline): SGHRS, YFSETQ. The CDR3 DNA reads TGCGCCAGCAGCTCGGATGACAAGAACACTGAAGCTTTCTTT. It translates to CASSSDDKNTEAFF. Combining the CDR3 with reference TRBV5-1 and TRBJ1-1 gives the whole variable domain KAGVTQTPRYLIKTRGQQVTLSCSPISGHRSVSWYQQTPGQGLQFLFEYFSETQRNKGNFPGRFSGRQFSNSRSEMNVSTLELGDSALYLCASSSDDKNTEAFFGQGTRLTVV.

This clone has just a few counts. The chain joins TRBV5-5 to TRBJ1-4; D unresolved. Germline CDR1 SGHKS, CDR2 YYEKEE (reference sequence). The CDR3 consists of 14 residues. The V end lost 0 bases, the J end lost 5 bases, and 8 bases lay between the germline ends. The CDR3 nucleotides read TGTGCCAGCAGCTTGGGCAGCGCAAATGAAAAACTGTTTTTT. Residues: CASSLGSANEKLFF. Drawing the rest from reference TRBV5-5 and TRBJ1-4, the complete variable domain is DAGVTQSPTHLIKTRGQQVTLRCSPISGHKSVSWYQQVLGQGPQFIFQYYEKEERGRGNFPDRFSARQFPNYSSELNVNALLLGDSALYLCASSLGSANEKLFFGSGTQLSVL.

CDR3 DNA: TGTGCCAGCAGCCACAGGACAGAGACCTATGGCTACACCTTC. Translated: CASSHRTETYGYTF. The rearrangement uses TRBV7-2 and TRBJ1-2; maybe TRBD1 (6 bases). The V end was cut by 5 bases, the J end by 4 bases, with 14 bases between. The length of the CDR3 is 14 residues. The germline V gene has CDR1 SGHTA and CDR2 FQGNSA.

V gene TRBV7-8 combines with J gene TRBJ1-3; 7 nucleotides align to TRBD1. Germline values: CDR1 SGHVS, CDR2 FQNEAQ. The CDR3 has 17 amino acids. V gave up 5 bases and J gave up 3 bases; unmatched junction bases: 13. CDR3 sequence reads: CASSQVSEGGLGNTIYF. The CDR3 DNA reads TGTGCCAGCAGCCAAGTAAGCGAAGGGGGCCTTGGAAACACCATATATTTT.

This CDR3 is CASRVEGVETQYF. DNA for the CDR3: TGTGCCAGCAGGGTTGAGGGGGTCGAGACCCAGTACTTC. V and J are TRBV7-9 and TRBJ2-5, with TRBD1 as a possible D gene (6 bases). V dropped 6 bases and J dropped 5 bases, with 13 bases sitting between them. Germline loops: CDR1 SEHNR, CDR2 FQNEAQ (reference sequence). The CDR3 totals 13 residues.

J is TRBJ1-6 and V is TRBV27; TRBD1 matches at 7 bases. V shed 7 bases and J 8 bases; nucleotides not matched to a gene: 11. The CDR3 is 15 amino acids. The germline gives CDR1 MNHEY, CDR2 SMNVEV (reference sequence). The CDR3 region is CASKPTGSVDSPLHF. CDR3 coding DNA: TGTGCCAGCAAACCGACAGGGTCCGTAGATTCACCCCTCCACTTT.

This chain uses TRBV7-9 with TRBJ2-7, with TRBD2 matching over 11 bases. The CDR3 consists of 15 residues. Germline lookup yields CDR1 SEHNR and CDR2 FQNEAQ (reference sequence). V shed 3 bases and J 2 bases; nucleotides not matched to a gene: 3. As DNA, the CDR3 is TGTGCCAGCAGCTTTCGACTAGCGGGGCCCTACGAGCAGTACTTC. It specifies CASSFRLAGPYEQYF.

In its sample, this clone was seen once. This chain links TRBV28 with TRBJ2-2; D gene unclear. Germline CDR1 and CDR2: MDHEN and SYDVKM. Deletions cut 5 bases from V and 5 bases from J, with 12 bases between. The CDR3 totals 14 residues. DNA of the CDR3: TGTGCCAGCAGTCCCCAACAGAGAACCGGGGAGCTGTTTTTT. The encoded protein is CASSPQQRTGELFF.

This chain joins TRBV27 and TRBJ2-7; 14 bases fit TRBD2. V was clipped by 6 bases and J by 5 bases; unmatched bases: 6. There are 15 residues in the CDR3. Germline V lookup: CDR1 MNHEY, CDR2 SMNVEV (reference sequence). CDR3 coding DNA: TGTGCCAGCAGCCGGACTAGCGGGAGGCCCCACGAGCAGTACTTC. This translates into CASSRTSGRPHEQYF.

The chain is built from TRBV7-9 and TRBJ1-2; D is ambiguous. The V gene's germline CDR1 is SEHNR and CDR2 FQNEAQ (reference sequence). V shed 1 base and J shed 5 bases, with 11 bases lying between them. The CDR3 is 14 residues long. The CDR3 DNA is TGTGCCAGCAGCTTAGGGCACCTGTCATATGGCTACACCTTC. This translates into CASSLGHLSYGYTF.

The V gene is TRBV19, the J gene TRBJ2-7, with TRBD1 matching over 8 bases. The V gene end was trimmed by 4 bases and the J gene end by 2 bases; junction bases not matched to a gene: 4. The CDR3 consists of 14 residues. The germline V gene has CDR1 LNHDA and CDR2 SQIVND (reference sequence). CDR3 region: CASSSAGGPYEQYF. CDR3 bases: TGTGCCAGTAGTAGCGCAGGGGGCCCCTACGAGCAGTACTTC. The full variable domain, in which reference TRBV19 and TRBJ2-7 provide the parts outside the CDR3, is DGGITQSPKYLFRKEGQNVTLSCEQNLNHDAMYWYRQDPGQGLRLIYYSQIVNDFQKGDIAEGYSVSREKKESFPLTVTSAQKNPTAFYLCASSSAGGPYEQYFGPGTRLTVT.

V is TRBV9 and J is TRBJ2-1; 8 nucleotides align to TRBD1. This CDR3 contains 15 residues. The V and J ends lost 3 bases and 5 bases, in that order; junction bases with no gene match: 7. The germline V gene has CDR1 SGDLS and CDR2 YYNGEE. The CDR3 nucleotides read TGTGCCAGCAGCGACCGGGACAGGTCCAACAATGAGCAGTTCTTC. Amino acid sequence: CASSDRDRSNNEQFF.

The rearrangement uses TRBV30 and TRBJ2-1; 11 positions match TRBD2. The junction had 6 bases not matched to a gene; V was cut back by 2 bases and J by 0 bases. The CDR3 contains 17 residues. CDR1 is GTSNPN, CDR2 SVGIG, per germline (reference sequence). The CDR3 sequence: CAWSHGTSGSSYNEQFF. CDR3 DNA: TGTGCCTGGAGTCATGGGACTAGCGGAAGCTCCTACAATGAGCAGTTCTTC. Drawing the rest from reference TRBV30 and TRBJ2-1, the complete variable domain is SQTIHQWPATLVQPVGSPLSLECTVEGTSNPNLYWYRQAAGRGLQLLFYSVGIGQISSEVPQNLSASRPQDRQFILSSKKLLLSDSGFYLCAWSHGTSGSSYNEQFFGPGTRLTVL.

The V gene is TRBV10-3, the J gene TRBJ2-7; possibly TRBD2 for D (5 bases). The germline gives CDR1 ENHRY, CDR2 SYGVKD. Trimming shortened V by 5 bases and J by 0 bases, and 20 bases separated the two germline ends. The CDR3 totals 17 residues. The CDR3 spells CAISLGDVVTSSYEQYF. In DNA, the CDR3 is TGTGCCATCAGTCTGGGAGATGTGGTCACCTCCTCCTACGAGCAGTACTTC.

The chain couples TRBV5-1 to TRBJ2-1, with TRBD2 as a possible D gene (6 bases). CDR3 length: 13 residues. V lost 2 bases and J lost 6, with 9 bases in between. Germline values: CDR1 SGHRS, CDR2 YFSETQ. CDR3 residues: CASSFGGSNEQFF. The CDR3 bases are TGCGCCAGCAGCTTCGGAGGGAGCAATGAGCAGTTCTTC.

The chain is built from TRBV11-2 and TRBJ2-5, with 8 bases that match TRBD1. V was pared by 0 bases and J by 4 bases, with 4 bases of the junction left unmatched. CDR3 length: 15 residues. Germline V lookup: CDR1 SGHAT, CDR2 FQNNGV. The CDR3 sequence: CASSLDHGQGETQYF. CDR3 nucleotide sequence: TGTGCCAGCAGCTTAGATCACGGACAGGGAGAGACCCAGTACTTC.

The rearrangement links TRBV27 to TRBJ2-7; 8 bases agree with TRBD2. V shed 3 bases and J 3 bases; nucleotides not matched to a gene: 4. The CDR3 length is 14 residues. The germline V gene encodes CDR1 MNHEY and CDR2 SMNVEV (reference sequence). CDR3 nucleotides: TGTGCCAGCAGTTTGGCGGGAGGCATCTACGAGCAGTACTTC. Translation: CASSLAGGIYEQYF.

The rearrangement uses TRBV9 and TRBJ1-2; 8 nucleotides agree with TRBD1. The CDR3 consists of 16 residues. Trimming took 0 bases from V and 4 from J; bases not matched to a gene: 8. Germline values: CDR1 SGDLS, CDR2 YYNGEE. The CDR3 sequence is CASSVVAQGAPYGYTF. The CDR3 DNA follows: TGTGCCAGCAGCGTAGTAGCCCAGGGGGCTCCCTATGGCTACACCTTC.

The chain recombines TRBV9 with TRBJ1-6; D is unresolved. The V and J ends lost 4 bases and 0 bases respectively, with 11 bases between them. The CDR3 runs to 16 residues. Germline V gene lookup returns CDR1 SGDLS and CDR2 YYNGEE. This chain's CDR3 is CASSPDGNSYNSPLHF. DNA for the CDR3: TGTGCCAGCAGCCCAGACGGGAACTCCTATAATTCACCCCTCCACTTT.

J is TRBJ2-5 and V is TRBV7-2; no clear D gene. Looked up from germline, CDR1 is SGHTA and CDR2 is FQGNSA. V lost 2 bases, J lost 2 bases, and 9 bases lay in between. The CDR3 consists of 14 residues. CDR3 sequence: CASSLSTKQETQYF. DNA of the CDR3: TGTGCCAGCAGCTTAAGTACTAAACAAGAGACCCAGTACTTC. Looking up the rest from reference TRBV7-2 and TRBJ2-5 gives the full variable domain: GAGVSQSPSNKVTEKGKDVELRCDPISGHTALYWYRQSLGQGLEFLIYFQGNSAPDKSGLPSDRFSAERTGGSVSTLTIQRTQQEDSAVYLCASSLSTKQETQYFGPGTRLLVL.

The chain couples TRBV9 to TRBJ1-3; no clear D gene. V lost 4 bases, J lost 9 bases, and 11 bases lay in between. The CDR3 loop spans 12 amino acids. Germline loops: CDR1 SGDLS, CDR2 YYNGEE. CDR3: CASSTPGVTIYF. CDR3 coding DNA: TGTGCCAGCAGCACTCCGGGAGTCACCATATATTTT.

The chain links TRBV7-2 to TRBJ1-5; 10 nucleotides agree with TRBD1. Germline-derived CDR1 and CDR2 are SGHTA and FQGNSA. J gave up 7 bases and V 5 bases, and 8 bases lay outside the gene matches. This CDR3 is 15 amino acids long. CDR3 in amino acids: CASSETGQGFQPQHF. Written as DNA, the CDR3 is TGTGCCAGCAGCGAAACGGGACAGGGGTTCCAGCCCCAGCATTTT.

The CDR3 coding sequence is TGTGCCAGCAGTGAAGGACAGGCTCCCTCCTACGAGCAGTACTTC. Translation: CASSEGQAPSYEQYF. This chain connects TRBV6-1 to TRBJ2-7, with a weak D call TRBD1 (6 bases). Trimming took 1 base from V and 0 from J, leaving 10 bases between them. The CDR3 sequence is 15 residues long. CDR1 is MNHNS, CDR2 SASEGT, per germline.

This clone came up once. The J gene is TRBJ2-1, the V gene TRBV7-3; possible D gene TRBD2, 6 bases. Trimming took 6 bases from V and 6 from J, leaving 18 bases between them. The CDR3 extends over 15 amino acids. Looked up from germline, CDR1 is SGHTA and CDR2 is FQGTGA. The CDR3 reads CASSQQVGGLNEQFF. As DNA, the CDR3 is TGTGCCAGCAGTCAACAGGTGGGAGGCCTCAATGAGCAGTTCTTC.

This clone was recorded a few times. V gene TRBV27 combines with J gene TRBJ1-5; D unclear. The CDR3 spans 13 residues. The V end was cut by 2 bases, the J end by 7 bases, with 9 bases between. Germline assignment: CDR1 MNHEY and CDR2 SMNVEV (reference sequence). CDR3 DNA sequence: TGTGCCAGCAGTTTACGGGGATGGCAGCCCCAGCATTTT. Translating gives CASSLRGWQPQHF.